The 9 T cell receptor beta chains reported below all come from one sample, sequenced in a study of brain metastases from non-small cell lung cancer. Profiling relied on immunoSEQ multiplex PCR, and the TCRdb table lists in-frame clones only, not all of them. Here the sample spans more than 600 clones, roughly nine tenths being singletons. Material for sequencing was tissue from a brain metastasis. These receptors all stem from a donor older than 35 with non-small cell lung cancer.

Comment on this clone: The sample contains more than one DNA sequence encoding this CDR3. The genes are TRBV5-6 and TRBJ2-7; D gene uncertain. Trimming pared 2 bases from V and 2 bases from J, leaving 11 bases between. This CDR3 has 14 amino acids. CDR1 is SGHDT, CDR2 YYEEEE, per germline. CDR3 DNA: TGTGCCAGCAGCTTCCCAGGAATAGCCTACGAGCAGTACTTC. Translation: CASSFPGIAYEQYF.

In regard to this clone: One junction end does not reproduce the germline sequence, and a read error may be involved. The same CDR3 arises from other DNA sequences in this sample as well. DNA for the CDR3: TGTGCCAGCAGTCCCACCCCATCGGACGGCGAAAAACTATTTTTT. Its translation is CASSPTPSDGEKLFF. The chain recombines TRBV2 with TRBJ1-4, with no clear D. Germline CDR1 and CDR2: SNHLY and FYNNEI. This CDR3 region has 15 residues.

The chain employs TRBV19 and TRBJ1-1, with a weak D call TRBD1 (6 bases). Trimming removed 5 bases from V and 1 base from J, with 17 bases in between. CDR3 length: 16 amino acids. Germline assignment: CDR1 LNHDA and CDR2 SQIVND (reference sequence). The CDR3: CASSLSRTEENTEAFF. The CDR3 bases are TGTGCCAGTAGTCTGAGTCGGACAGAAGAGAACACTGAAGCTTTCTTT. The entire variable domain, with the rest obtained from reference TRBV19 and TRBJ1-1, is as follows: DGGITQSPKYLFRKEGQNVTLSCEQNLNHDAMYWYRQDPGQGLRLIYYSQIVNDFQKGDIAEGYSVSREKKESFPLTVTSAQKNPTAFYLCASSLSRTEENTEAFFGQGTRLTVV.

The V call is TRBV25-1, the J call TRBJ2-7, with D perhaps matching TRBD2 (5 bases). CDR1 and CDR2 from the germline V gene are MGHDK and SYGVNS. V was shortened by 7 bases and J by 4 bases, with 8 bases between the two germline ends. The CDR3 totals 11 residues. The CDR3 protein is CASNRTYEQYF. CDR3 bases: TGTGCCAGCAACCGGACTTACGAGCAGTACTTC.

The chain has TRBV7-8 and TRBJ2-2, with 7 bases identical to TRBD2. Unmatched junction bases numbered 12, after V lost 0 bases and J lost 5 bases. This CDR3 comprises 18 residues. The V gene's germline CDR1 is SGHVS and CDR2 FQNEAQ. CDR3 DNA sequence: TGTGCCAGCAGCTTAGCCCTAGGGGCGGGAGTTAGGACCGGGGAGCTGTTTTTT. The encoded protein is CASSLALGAGVRTGELFF.

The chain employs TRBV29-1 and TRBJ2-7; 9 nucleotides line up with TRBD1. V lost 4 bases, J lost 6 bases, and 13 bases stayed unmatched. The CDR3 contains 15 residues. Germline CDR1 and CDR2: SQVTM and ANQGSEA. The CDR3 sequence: CSVVGQGSLGGEQYF. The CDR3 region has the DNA TGCAGCGTTGTAGGACAGGGGAGTCTCGGGGGCGAGCAGTACTTC.

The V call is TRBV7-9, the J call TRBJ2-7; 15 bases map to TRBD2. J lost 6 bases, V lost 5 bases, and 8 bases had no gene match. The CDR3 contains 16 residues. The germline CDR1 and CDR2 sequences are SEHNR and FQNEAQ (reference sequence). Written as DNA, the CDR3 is TGTGCCAGCAGCCCCTCGGGACTAGCGGGAGGAATCGAGCAGTACTTC. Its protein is CASSPSGLAGGIEQYF.

This CDR3 is CARMDVYEQYF. CDR3 nucleotide sequence: TGTGCCAGAATGGACGTCTACGAGCAGTACTTC. The chain has TRBV5-3 and TRBJ2-7; D is unresolved. TRBV5-3 is given ORF status, its function remaining uncertain. The germline V and J ends were trimmed by 6 bases and 3 bases, with 7 bases remaining between them. The CDR3 has 11 residues.

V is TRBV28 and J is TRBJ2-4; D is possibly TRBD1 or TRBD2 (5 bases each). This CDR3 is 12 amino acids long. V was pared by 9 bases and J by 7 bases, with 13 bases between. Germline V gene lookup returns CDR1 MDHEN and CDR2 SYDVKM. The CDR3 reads CASSRERNIQYF. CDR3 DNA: TGTGCCAGTTCCAGGGAGCGGAACATTCAGTACTTC.